This TCR beta chain is from a study of OX40 agonist ivuxolimab in advanced cancers. Study information: Dose-escalation patients suffered from hepatocellular carcinoma, melanoma, renal cell or head and neck cancer. Study results and limitations: Also showing low normalized T-cell clonal expansion were some of the nonresponders. More expanded clones were seen, on average, in CD8+ T cells than in CD4+. Some of the lowest clonal expansion was seen in partial responders at 0.1-3.0 mg/kg.

Germline lookup yields CDR1 SGHTA and CDR2 FQGNSA. V shed 1 base and J shed 4 bases, with 13 bases lying between them. This CDR3 comprises 15 residues. Regarding this clone: What it recognizes is unknown.

Libraries were prepared by immunoSEQ multiplex PCR; TCRdb keeps only in-frame clonotypes and omits some of them. The sample has 22,000 or so clones; 75% to 80% are singletons. The chain couples TRBV7-2 to TRBJ2-5; weak D call: TRBD1 (6 bases). The TCR was taken from an adult with an advanced solid tumor such as melanoma, head and neck, liver or kidney cancer. Source: CD4+ or CD8+ T cells sorted from blood, taken in a trial of the OX40 agonist ivuxolimab. The CDR3 DNA follows: TGTGCCAGCAGCTTAGAGAACAGGGAGAGAGAGACCCAGTACTTC. Translating it yields CASSLENRERETQYF.